This T cell receptor (beta chain) was captured by sequencing in a study of resident and recirculating memory T cells in vitiligo. Overall study results and limits: Different lesions suggested infiltration by different T cell clones.

Comment on this clone: The target antigen is unknown.

Stable patients also lacked confetti depigmentation, a sign of active vitiligo. Patients had received no treatment within the previous three months. The protocol was immunoSEQ multiplex PCR, while the TCRdb copy is restricted to in-frame clones and leaves out a portion. The sample records 40,000 to 50,000 clones, about nine tenths being singletons. The CDR3 has 15 amino acids. Germline trimming cut 5 bases from V and 3 bases from J; bases unmatched to any gene: 6. Germline CDR1 is SGHAT and CDR2 is FQNNGV. What was sequenced was blood. The clonotype was recovered from a male donor with vitiligo. The chain uses TRBV11-2 and TRBJ2-2; TRBD1 matches 7 bases. The CDR3 protein is CASSVDRRHTGELFF. DNA for the CDR3: TGTGCCAGCAGCGTGGACAGGAGGCACACCGGGGAGCTGTTTTTT.